These 28 T cell receptor beta chains share one sample of origin, sequenced in a study of blood T cells in healthy people across ages (dated by TCRdb to between 2015 and 2016). The protocol used for the library was 5' RACE. Instrument used: Illumina HiSeq 2500. A second PCR of about 6 to 11 cycles was run with a J-beta primer mix and a sample-barcoded 5' primer. TCRdb redid the processing of the public reads, applying fastp at Q25 and MiXCR, and retained in-frame beta chains. Identical CDR3 proteins give one entry, which carries the most common genes and DNA. For this sample there are under 950,000 distinct CDR3 sequences; 22% appear just once. The leading ten clones occupy 22% of the sample. Specimen: blood. Source of these receptors: a man between 65 and 85 years old in good health.

This clonotype was detected only a few times. V is TRBV29-1 and J is TRBJ2-5; TRBD1 matches 9 bases. The junction had 8 bases not matched to a gene; V was cut back by 5 bases and J by 4 bases. The CDR3 totals 14 residues. From germline, CDR1 is SQVTM and CDR2 ANQGSEA. The CDR3 DNA follows: TGCAGCGTTTCTCGGACAGGGGATGGAGAGACCCAGTACTTC. Translation gives CSVSRTGDGETQYF.

This clonotype showed up just a few times. The rearrangement joins TRBV4-3 to TRBJ2-1, with D possibly matching TRBD2 (6 bases). This CDR3 has 14 residues. V was shortened by 2 bases and J by 4 bases, with 9 bases between the two germline ends. Germline assignment: CDR1 LGHNA and CDR2 YSLEER. The CDR3 sequence is CASSQSSGYNEQFF. The CDR3 DNA reads as TGCGCCAGCAGCCAAAGTAGCGGTTACAATGAGCAGTTCTTC.

V gene TRBV20-1 combines with J gene TRBJ2-7; D is tentatively TRBD1 or TRBD2 (6 bases each). Germline V CDR1 and CDR2: DFQATT, SNEGSKA (reference sequence). CDR3 length: 15 amino acids. The V and J ends lost 3 bases and 3 bases respectively, with 18 bases between them. CDR3 protein: CSASDLTRGDYEQYF. The CDR3 DNA reads TGCAGTGCTAGCGACCTGACTAGGGGGGACTACGAGCAGTACTTC.

The chain combines TRBV7-9 with TRBJ2-3, with 10 bases identical to TRBD1. Trimming removed 6 bases from V and 2 bases from J; junction bases left unmatched: 8. Germline CDR1 is SEHNR and CDR2 is FQNEAQ (reference sequence). The CDR3 consists of 16 residues. The CDR3 nucleotides are TGTGCCAGCAGGATAGGGGGACAGGGGTACACAGATACGCAGTATTTT. Protein product: CASRIGGQGYTDTQYF.

This clonotype was picked up a small number of times. This rearrangement joins TRBV3-1 to TRBJ2-3; D remains unclear. The CDR3 length is 11 residues. V dropped 7 bases and J dropped 4 bases, with 6 bases sitting between them. CDR1 LGHDT and CDR2 YNNKEL come from the germline V gene (reference sequence). CDR3: CASTSADTQYF. The CDR3 DNA reads TGTGCCAGCACCTCCGCAGATACGCAGTATTTT.

This clonotype appeared a few times. This chain joins TRBV4-3 and TRBJ2-3; 8 bases agree with TRBD2. V shed 3 bases and J 4 bases; nucleotides not matched to a gene: 6. Germline values: CDR1 LGHNA, CDR2 YSLEER. The CDR3 consists of 15 residues. As DNA, the CDR3 is TGCGCCAGCAGCCACCCGGGAGGGCCTCCAGATACGCAGTATTTT. Its protein is CASSHPGGPPDTQYF.

At least ten counts were recorded for this clonotype. The gene calls are TRBV7-8 and TRBJ2-1; D ambiguous. Trimming removed 2 bases at V and 4 bases at J, with 6 bases between. The germline CDR1 and CDR2 sequences are SGHVS and FQNEAQ. This CDR3 contains 13 residues. The CDR3 DNA is TGTGCCAGCAGCTTAAACGGGTACAATGAGCAGTTCTTC. Residues: CASSLNGYNEQFF.

The chain is built from TRBV6-6 and TRBJ2-3, with D perhaps TRBD1 or TRBD2 (5 bases each). Deletions cut 9 bases from V and 1 base from J, with 20 bases between. Germline V gives CDR1 MNHNY, CDR2 SVGAGI (reference sequence). The CDR3 extends over 16 amino acids. CDR3 protein: CASMRSVGVGTDTQYF. The CDR3, as DNA: TGTGCCAGTATGCGGTCGGTGGGGGTCGGCACAGATACGCAGTATTTT.

This clonotype was detected only a few times. This chain connects TRBV10-3 to TRBJ1-2; TRBD1 aligns across 8 bases. The V gene end was trimmed by 2 bases and the J gene end by 5 bases; junction bases not matched to a gene: 13. Germline-derived CDR1 and CDR2 are ENHRY and SYGVKD. CDR3 length: 17 residues. CDR3 in amino acids: CAISERTGQGNTYGYTF. The CDR3, as DNA: TGTGCCATCAGTGAGAGGACCGGACAGGGAAACACTTATGGCTACACCTTC.

This clonotype was seen ten or more times. This chain uses TRBV5-1 with TRBJ2-1, with D perhaps matching TRBD2 (5 bases). The CDR3 has 16 amino acids. Germline CDR1 is SGHRS and CDR2 is YFSETQ. The ends were cut back, 0 bases at V and 1 base at J, with 11 bases in the middle. The CDR3 region has the DNA TGCGCCAGCAGCTTGGCCGAGGGAGCGTCCTACAATGAGCAGTTCTTC. The encoded protein is CASSLAEGASYNEQFF.

The table lists this clonotype with a few counts. This chain joins TRBV3-1 and TRBJ2-3, with a weak D call TRBD1 (5 bases). V was trimmed by 4 bases and J by 2 bases, leaving 16 bases between them. Germline CDR1 LGHDT, CDR2 YNNKEL (reference sequence). This CDR3 has 16 amino acids. The CDR3 sequence is CASSRRQNANTDTQYF. CDR3 DNA: TGTGCCAGCAGCCGACGACAGAACGCAAACACAGATACGCAGTATTTT.

The V gene is TRBV6-1, the J gene TRBJ2-5, with 7 bases fitting TRBD2. Germline assignment: CDR1 MNHNS and CDR2 SASEGT. Losses at the gene ends were 8 bases for V and 3 bases for J; bases not matched to a gene: 6. CDR3 size: 13 residues. CDR3: CASRGSGEETQYF. CDR3 coding DNA: TGTGCCAGCCGGGGGAGCGGGGAAGAGACCCAGTACTTC.

This sequence joins TRBV5-1 and TRBJ2-1, with TRBD2 matching over 9 bases. V lost 5 bases to trimming and J lost 4 bases; unmatched junction nucleotides: 7. The CDR3 is made up of 15 amino acids. The germline V gene encodes CDR1 SGHRS and CDR2 YFSETQ. As DNA, the CDR3 is TGCGCCAGCAGTTTAGCGGGAGAGTCGTACAATGAGCAGTTCTTC. Its translation is CASSLAGESYNEQFF.

This sequence joins TRBV7-8 and TRBJ1-6; D gene ambiguous. The germline CDR1 and CDR2 sequences are SGHVS and FQNEAQ. V gave up 0 bases and J gave up 7 bases, with 13 bases separating them. The CDR3 is made up of 16 amino acids. This chain's CDR3 is CASSLALGGINSPLHF. The CDR3 region has the DNA TGTGCCAGCAGCTTAGCGCTTGGAGGAATAAATTCACCCCTCCACTTT.

This clonotype was picked up many times. This chain joins TRBV5-6 and TRBJ2-7, with 9 bases that match TRBD2. After removal of 3 bases from V and 1 base from J, the junction contained 5 bases not matched to a gene. Looked up from germline, CDR1 is SGHDT and CDR2 is YYEEEE. The CDR3 sequence is 15 residues long. The CDR3 loop reads CASSSVAGASYEQYF. The DNA for the CDR3 is TGTGCCAGCAGCTCTGTAGCGGGGGCTTCCTACGAGCAGTACTTC.

This clonotype was detected only a few times. DNA for the CDR3: TGCGCCAGCAGCTTGTCCCCTGGCGACCCCTACAATGAGCAGTTCTTC. Amino acids: CASSLSPGDPYNEQFF. V is TRBV5-1 and J is TRBJ2-1; D gene ambiguous. Per the germline V gene, CDR1 is SGHRS and CDR2 is YFSETQ. This CDR3 has 16 amino acids. The ends were cut back, 1 base at V and 2 bases at J, with 13 bases in the middle.

The chain carries TRBV28 and TRBJ2-1; TRBD2 matches 9 bases. The CDR3 has 14 residues. V was clipped by 10 bases and J by 5 bases; unmatched bases: 9. Germline V gene lookup returns CDR1 MDHEN and CDR2 SYDVKM. CDR3 nucleotide sequence: TGTGCCACCTACACTAGCGGGCCGAACAATGAGCAGTTCTTC. Encoded protein: CATYTSGPNNEQFF.

This chain links TRBV28 with TRBJ1-2, with D tentatively TRBD1 (5 bases). The CDR3 length is 15 residues. Deletions cut 2 bases from V and 12 bases from J, with 22 bases between. CDR1 and CDR2 from the germline V gene are MDHEN and SYDVKM. The CDR3 DNA sequence: TGTGCCAGCAGTTTAAAGACCCGCGGGGCAGACCATGACACCTTC. This sequence encodes CASSLKTRGADHDTF.

The chain is built from TRBV23-1 and TRBJ1-2, with TRBD1 identical over 7 bases. TRBV23-1 is sorted into the ORF group, with uncertain function. The CDR3 consists of 15 residues. V shed 4 bases, J shed 1 base, and the junction held 6 bases outside the gene matches. The CDR3 sequence is CASSPVGQNNYGYTF. CDR3 DNA: TGCGCCAGCAGTCCCGTGGGACAGAATAACTATGGCTACACCTTC.

This clonotype appeared a few times. The genes are TRBV9 and TRBJ1-1; tentative D call: TRBD1 (5 bases). Germline CDR1 is SGDLS and CDR2 is YYNGEE. The CDR3 consists of 16 residues. Trimming left V 5 bases short and J 6 bases short, with 23 bases between. The CDR3 region is CASRPGLGGTLPEAFF. CDR3 DNA sequence: TGTGCCAGCAGGCCAGGACTAGGAGGGACCCTTCCTGAAGCTTTCTTT.

This clonotype showed up just a few times. The gene calls are TRBV19 and TRBJ2-2; tentative D call: TRBD2 (5 bases). The CDR3 has 15 amino acids. Trimming cost V 3 bases and J 1 base, with 9 bases left between them. Germline CDR1 LNHDA, CDR2 SQIVND (reference sequence). The CDR3 DNA follows: TGTGCCAGTAGTATGTCTAGCCAGAACACCGGGGAGCTGTTTTTT. Protein sequence: CASSMSSQNTGELFF.

The chain uses TRBV9 and TRBJ2-1; 10 bases map to TRBD2. Trimming at V came to 0 bases and at J to 4 bases, leaving 7 bases not matched to a gene. The CDR3 spans 17 residues. Germline V gene sequence: CDR1 SGDLS, CDR2 YYNGEE. The CDR3: CASSVGQRGGIYNEQFF. CDR3 bases: TGTGCCAGCAGCGTAGGTCAGCGGGGGGGGATATACAATGAGCAGTTCTTC.

This clonotype was observed at least ten times. This chain links TRBV11-2 with TRBJ2-3; D not resolved. CDR3 size: 15 residues. Germline assignment: CDR1 SGHAT and CDR2 FQNNGV. Trimming removed 0 bases from V and 0 bases from J, with 7 bases in between. CDR3 residues: CASSLDGSSTDTQYF. The CDR3 DNA follows: TGTGCCAGCAGCTTAGATGGCTCTAGCACAGATACGCAGTATTTT.

This clonotype has only a few counts. The chain is built from TRBV2 and TRBJ2-5, with D hard to call. Germline lookup yields CDR1 SNHLY and CDR2 FYNNEI. This CDR3 region has 15 residues. V was cut by 1 base and J by 5 bases, with 14 bases left in between. The CDR3 DNA reads TGTGCCAGCAGTGAAGGGCAGCTATCGGTGGAGACCCAGTACTTC. It translates to CASSEGQLSVETQYF.

The chain is built from TRBV12-3 or TRBV12-4 and TRBJ1-2, with D possibly TRBD1 on 6 matching bases. This CDR3 is built from 14 residues. The V gene lost 1 base and the J gene lost 6 bases, with 12 bases spanning the gap. For the CDR3, the DNA is TGTGCCAGCAGTTTAGTTGGGGGGGCTCATGGCTACACCTTC. Translated: CASSLVGGAHGYTF.

The chain employs TRBV3-1 and TRBJ2-7, with 8 nucleotides matching TRBD2. The CDR3 runs 14 residues. V was clipped by 4 bases and J by 2 bases; unmatched bases: 4. CDR1 and CDR2 (germline): LGHDT, YNNKEL (reference sequence). CDR3 bases: TGTGCCAGCAGCCCCGGGACTAGGGCCTACGAGCAGTACTTC. Translation: CASSPGTRAYEQYF.

This clonotype was found a few times. CDR3 in amino acids: CASRTHSTDTQYF. CDR3 in DNA: TGTGCCAGCAGGACGCATAGCACAGATACGCAGTATTTT. The V and J genes are TRBV12-3 or TRBV12-4 and TRBJ2-3; D gene uncertain. Trimming removed 6 bases at V and 0 bases at J, with 7 bases between. The CDR3 has 13 amino acids.

The rearrangement links TRBV10-3 to TRBJ1-1; TRBD1 agrees at 9 bases. CDR1 is ENHRY and CDR2 is SYGVKD in the germline V gene. V lost 2 bases and J lost 7; bases outside the gene matches: 2. This CDR3 has 13 residues. CDR3 residues: CAISEGQGYEAFF. DNA for the CDR3: TGTGCCATCAGTGAGGGACAGGGGTATGAAGCTTTCTTT.